The clone carrying this T cell receptor beta chain has only a few counts. The antigen remains unidentified. The sample originates from a study of shared clonotypes between healthy human individuals. Notes on the study in general: Naive CD4 clonotypes overlapped across a few donors at about 5.3%.

The repertoire was sequenced with immunoSEQ multiplex PCR; TCRdb's copy has only in-frame clones and lacks some. The table shows about 680,000 clones, with around 67% occurring only once. In germline, CDR1 is SEHNR, CDR2 FQNEAQ (reference sequence). Trimming pared 6 bases from V and 6 bases from J, leaving 15 bases between. The length of the CDR3 is 14 residues. The sample taken for sequencing was memory CD4+ T cells sorted from blood. Indicated subset: CD45RA-negative fraction. The clonotype comes from a woman aged 25 to 39 in good health. The genes are TRBV7-9 and TRBJ1-5; a possible D gene is TRBD1 (5 bases). The DNA of the CDR3 is TGTGCCAGCAGGGGGACCGGAGAGAGTCAGCCCCAGCATTTT. Translated, it gives CASRGTGESQPQHF.